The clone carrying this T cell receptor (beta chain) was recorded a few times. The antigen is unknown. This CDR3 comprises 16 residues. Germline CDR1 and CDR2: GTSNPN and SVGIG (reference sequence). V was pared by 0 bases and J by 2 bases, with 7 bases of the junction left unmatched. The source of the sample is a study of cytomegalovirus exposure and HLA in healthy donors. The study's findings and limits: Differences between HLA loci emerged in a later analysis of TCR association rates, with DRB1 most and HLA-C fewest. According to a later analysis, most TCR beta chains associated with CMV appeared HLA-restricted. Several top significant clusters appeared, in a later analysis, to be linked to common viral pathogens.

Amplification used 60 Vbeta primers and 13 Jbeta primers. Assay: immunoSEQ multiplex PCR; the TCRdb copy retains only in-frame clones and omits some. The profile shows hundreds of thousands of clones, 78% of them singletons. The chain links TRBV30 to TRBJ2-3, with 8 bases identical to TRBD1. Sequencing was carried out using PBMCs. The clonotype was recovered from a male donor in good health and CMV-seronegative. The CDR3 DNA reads TGTGCCTGGAGTGTAGGGGCAGGGGGCCTCACAGATACGCAGTATTTT. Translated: CAWSVGAGGLTDTQYF.